This T cell receptor (beta chain) was sequenced in a study of coeliac disease. Turning to the study itself: High-resolution HLA typing was lacking; TRBV7-2 bias was queried instead. Study outcomes and limitations: Active celiac intraepithelial and lamina propria samples had lower TRB and TRG clonality than control samples. TRB repertoires were largely private, with most amino acid sequences found in only one sample.

The repertoire was sequenced with immunoSEQ multiplex PCR; TCRdb's copy has only in-frame clones and lacks some. Of approximately 2,200 clones in the sample, 70% to 75% were seen once. As regards this clone: Its antigen remains unidentified.

One frozen approximately 490,000-cell aliquot per fraction was sequenced. V was clipped by 0 bases and J by 1 base; unmatched bases: 6. The CDR3 is 17 residues long. Looked up from germline, CDR1 is LNHDA and CDR2 is SQIVND (reference sequence). Material for sequencing was lymphocytes from the gut lamina propria. The clonotype was recovered from a human donor without celiac disease. The chain joins TRBV19 to TRBJ2-5, with 9 nucleotides matching TRBD2. The CDR3 loop reads CASSIDVGSGSQETQYF. The CDR3 region has the DNA TGTGCCAGTAGTATAGACGTTGGTAGCGGGAGCCAAGAGACCCAGTACTTC. The full variable domain, in which reference TRBV19 and TRBJ2-5 provide the parts outside the CDR3, is DGGITQSPKYLFRKEGQNVTLSCEQNLNHDAMYWYRQDPGQGLRLIYYSQIVNDFQKGDIAEGYSVSREKKESFPLTVTSAQKNPTAFYLCASSIDVGSGSQETQYFGPGTRLLVL.